The next 29 T cell receptor beta chains were all read from a single sample in a study of blood T cell repertoires in COVID-19. Clones were sequenced by immunoSEQ multiplex PCR, and TCRdb holds only the in-frame ones, with some missing. The sample contains approximately 170,000 clones, around nine tenths of which appear only once. The sequencing input was peripheral blood. The receptors derive from a man between 70 and 80 years old with acute or convalescent COVID-19.

The chain has TRBV7-9 and TRBJ1-1, with a possible D match to TRBD1 (6 bases). The CDR3 sequence is 15 residues long. V lost 2 bases to trimming and J lost 1 base, with 11 bases between them. Per the germline V gene, CDR1 is SEHNR and CDR2 is FQNEAQ (reference sequence). The CDR3 nucleotides read TGTGCCAGCAGCTTACTACAGGGTTGGAACACTGAAGCTTTCTTT. Amino acids: CASSLLQGWNTEAFF.

The chain has TRBV5-1 and TRBJ1-4; no definite D call. The CDR3 covers 15 residues. Trimming took off 1 base at V and 8 bases at J, with 15 bases between the two ends. Per germline, CDR1 SGHRS and CDR2 YFSETQ. CDR3 DNA: TGCGCCAGCAGCTTGCCTGAGGGAAGGAAGGAAAAACTGTTTTTT. As protein: CASSLPEGRKEKLFF.

The chain is built from TRBV11-3 and TRBJ2-7; 9 bases are shared with TRBD1. Germline-derived CDR1 and CDR2 are SGHNT and YENEEA. CDR3 length equals 16 residues. With V trimmed by 4 bases and J by 4 bases, 11 bases remained unmatched. The CDR3 loop reads CASSSSRGQGSYEQYF. The CDR3 nucleotides are TGTGCCAGCAGCTCGAGTCGGGGACAGGGATCGTACGAGCAGTACTTC.

The V call is TRBV18, the J call TRBJ1-4, with D possibly matching TRBD1 (6 bases). This CDR3 is 16 amino acids long. The V end was cut by 6 bases, the J end by 0 bases, with 14 bases between. CDR1 and CDR2 from the germline V gene are KGHSH and LQKENI. The CDR3 is CASSLGQISTNEKLFF. The CDR3, as DNA: TGTGCCAGCTCCCTCGGACAGATCTCAACTAATGAAAAACTGTTTTTT.

This rearrangement joins TRBV19 to TRBJ1-2; the match to TRBD1 covers 8 bases. Germline CDR1 is LNHDA and CDR2 is SQIVND (reference sequence). Trimming removed 9 bases from V and 10 bases from J; junction bases left unmatched: 13. This CDR3 is 13 amino acids long. CDR3 sequence reads: CASGTGTGRPYTF. Written as DNA, the CDR3 is TGTGCCAGCGGTACCGGGACAGGCCGTCCCTACACCTTC.

This rearrangement joins TRBV7-2 to TRBJ2-3, with TRBD1 identical over 10 bases. This CDR3 region has 16 residues. CDR1 and CDR2 from the germline V gene are SGHTA and FQGNSA. After removal of 1 base from V and 7 bases from J, the junction contained 8 bases not matched to a gene. CDR3 sequence reads: CASSLEGQGFLNTQYF. Here the CDR3 DNA reads TGTGCCAGCAGCTTAGAGGGACAGGGGTTTTTGAATACGCAGTATTTT. The whole variable domain, filled in from reference TRBV7-2 and TRBJ2-3, reads GAGVSQSPSNKVTEKGKDVELRCDPISGHTALYWYRQSLGQGLEFLIYFQGNSAPDKSGLPSDRFSAERTGGSVSTLTIQRTQQEDSAVYLCASSLEGQGFLNTQYFGPGTRLTVL.

This chain links TRBV7-3 with TRBJ2-1; D is unclear. Germline V gene data show CDR1 as SGHTA and CDR2 as FQGTGA. The CDR3 sequence is 13 residues long. The ends were cut back, 2 bases at V and 9 bases at J, with 11 bases in the middle. The CDR3 DNA sequence: TGTGCCAGCAGCTTACTAGTTTTGGGTGAGCAGTTCTTC. Encoded protein: CASSLLVLGEQFF. The variable domain in full, completed from reference TRBV7-3 and TRBJ2-1, reads GAGVSQTPSNKVTEKGKYVELRCDPISGHTALYWYRQSLGQGPEFLIYFQGTGAADDSGLPNDRFFAVRPEGSVSTLKIQRTERGDSAVYLCASSLLVLGEQFFGPGTRLTVL.

This chain joins TRBV30 and TRBJ2-7; no firm D call. The V gene lost 2 bases and the J gene lost 4 bases, with 6 bases spanning the gap. This CDR3 comprises 11 residues. The V gene's germline CDR1 is GTSNPN and CDR2 SVGIG (reference sequence). As DNA, the CDR3 is TGTGCCTGGAGTCGCGGTTACGAGCAGTACTTC. Translated: CAWSRGYEQYF.

As regards this clone: The sample holds other DNA sequences that translate to the same CDR3. The chain has TRBV2 and TRBJ2-3, with D possibly being TRBD2 (5 bases). Germline CDR1 reads SNHLY; CDR2 reads FYNNEI. The CDR3 sequence is 12 residues long. V was cut by 6 bases and J by 3 bases, with 7 bases left in between. CDR3 residues: CASRRGTDTQYF. As DNA, the CDR3 is TGTGCCAGCAGACGGGGTACAGATACGCAGTATTTT. The full variable domain, rest sourced from reference TRBV2 and TRBJ2-3, is EPEVTQTPSHQVTQMGQEVILRCVPISNHLYFYWYRQILGQKVEFLVSFYNNEISEKSEIFDDQFSVERPDGSNFTLKIRSTKLEDSAMYFCASRRGTDTQYFGPGTRLTVL.

V gene TRBV3-1 (or the pseudogene TRBV3-2) combines with J gene TRBJ1-4, with a possible D match to TRBD1 (5 bases). The CDR3 is 14 residues long. V gave up 4 bases and J gave up 2 bases, with 8 bases separating them. Germline-derived CDR1 and CDR2 are LGHDT and YNNKEL (reference sequence). The CDR3 DNA reads TGTGCCAGCAGCCGGAGGGGCACTAATGAAAAACTGTTTTTT. Encoded protein: CASSRRGTNEKLFF.

This clone appeared once. The V call is TRBV7-2, the J call TRBJ1-2, with 7 bases fitting TRBD1. The germline V gene has CDR1 SGHTA and CDR2 FQGNSA. With V trimmed by 5 bases and J by 5 bases, 14 bases remained unmatched. This CDR3 contains 16 residues. The CDR3 sequence: CASSPRRTGGPYGYTF. In nucleotides, the CDR3 is TGTGCCAGCAGCCCGAGGAGGACAGGTGGCCCTTATGGCTACACCTTC.

The sample holds a few counts of this clone. The chain links TRBV5-4 to TRBJ1-1, with a tentative D call TRBD1 (5 bases). Germline CDR1 reads SGHNT; CDR2 reads YYREEE (reference sequence). The CDR3 runs to 14 residues. Trimming removed 4 bases at V and 4 bases at J, with 14 bases between. CDR3 bases: TGTGCCAGCAGCCCTGGAGGGACGTTCACTGAAGCTTTCTTT. It specifies CASSPGGTFTEAFF.

This chain joins TRBV6-1 and TRBJ1-6; D unclear. The CDR3 length is 15 residues. CDR1 and CDR2 (germline): MNHNS, SASEGT. Trimming stripped 2 bases from V and 10 bases from J, with 15 bases between. The CDR3 DNA is TGTGCCAGCAGTGAAAGATACCGAGGTACGTCACCCCTCCACTTT. Protein sequence: CASSERYRGTSPLHF.

This clone was counted a few times. The genes are TRBV6-4 and TRBJ2-7, with TRBD2 matching over 10 bases. Germline lookup yields CDR1 MRHNA and CDR2 SNTAGT. With 3 bases clipped from V and 4 bases from J, the junction kept 3 bases outside the gene matches. CDR3 length: 14 amino acids. The CDR3 loop reads CASSESAGGYEQYF. The DNA for the CDR3 is TGTGCCAGCAGTGAATCAGCGGGAGGGTACGAGCAGTACTTC.

Points on this clone: Sequence at one end of the junction differs from germline and may be a read error. The V call is TRBV27, the J call TRBJ2-1; 8 nucleotides match TRBD2. CDR1 MNHEY and CDR2 SMNVEV come from the germline V gene (reference sequence). The CDR3 consists of 13 residues. The CDR3 DNA follows: TGTGCCAGCAGTTTCCAGCGGGGGCCCTCTAAGATCTTC. It yields the protein CASSFQRGPSKIF.

This clone was detected only once. V usage is TRBV9 and J usage is TRBJ1-3; possibly TRBD1 for D (5 bases). The CDR3 runs to 15 residues. The V gene lost 0 bases and the J gene lost 4 bases, with 11 bases spanning the gap. Germline V gene lookup returns CDR1 SGDLS and CDR2 YYNGEE. The CDR3 is CASSVEVDSGNTIYF. CDR3 nucleotides: TGTGCCAGCAGCGTAGAGGTCGACAGCGGAAACACCATATATTTT.

This clone appeared a single time. CDR3 in DNA: TGTGCCAGCAGCGTATTGCGGGGGGCAGATACGCAGTATTTT. Its translation: CASSVLRGADTQYF. The chain employs TRBV9 and TRBJ2-3; the match to TRBD2 covers 8 bases. V shed 1 base and J 4 bases; nucleotides not matched to a gene: 2. CDR1 is SGDLS and CDR2 is YYNGEE in the germline V gene. The CDR3 length is 14 residues.

The V call is TRBV18, the J call TRBJ2-7, with 8 bases aligning to TRBD2. The V gene's germline CDR1 is KGHSH and CDR2 LQKENI. Unmatched junction bases numbered 8, after V lost 3 bases and J lost 4 bases. CDR3 length: 15 amino acids. Here the CDR3 reads CASSPASGRAYEQYF. For the CDR3, the DNA is TGTGCCAGCTCACCGGCGAGCGGGAGAGCGTACGAGCAGTACTTC.

V is TRBV5-4 and J is TRBJ2-7; D possibly corresponds to TRBD1 (5 bases). Germline V lookup: CDR1 SGHNT, CDR2 YYREEE (reference sequence). The CDR3 totals 17 residues. Trimming took off 0 bases at V and 2 bases at J, with 18 bases between the two ends. The CDR3 bases are TGTGCCAGCAGCTTGGGACCAGGACACGGACGGGCCTACGAGCAGTACTTC. This sequence encodes CASSLGPGHGRAYEQYF.

The chain links TRBV27 to TRBJ2-3; no definite D call. Germline V lookup: CDR1 MNHEY, CDR2 SMNVEV (reference sequence). Trimming shortened V by 5 bases and J by 0 bases, and 9 bases separated the two germline ends. This CDR3 is 14 amino acids long. The chain's CDR3 is CASSPTTSTDTQYF. DNA of the CDR3: TGTGCCAGCAGTCCTACCACTAGCACAGATACGCAGTATTTT.

The chain uses TRBV4-2 and TRBJ1-4; D gene unclear. V was cut by 0 bases and J by 5 bases, with 13 bases left in between. This CDR3 comprises 16 residues. CDR1 is LGHNA, CDR2 YNFKEQ, per germline. The CDR3 DNA sequence: TGTGCCAGCAGCCAAGACCCGAGGCCCGGGAATGAAAAACTGTTTTTT. Translation gives CASSQDPRPGNEKLFF.

The chain combines TRBV9 with TRBJ1-6; D ambiguous. The CDR3 has 14 residues. V was trimmed by 4 bases and J by 7 bases, leaving 12 bases between them. Germline V gives CDR1 SGDLS, CDR2 YYNGEE. The CDR3 region is CASSSDPGNSPLHF. CDR3 sequence (DNA): TGTGCCAGCAGCTCCGATCCGGGAAATTCACCCCTCCACTTT.

The J gene is TRBJ2-7, the V gene TRBV7-6; perhaps TRBD1 as D (7 bases). The CDR3 contains 16 residues. With 5 bases removed from V and 0 bases from J, the gap between germline ends came to 17 bases. CDR1 SGHVS and CDR2 FNYEAQ come from the germline V gene. The CDR3 sequence is CASSAGQPGASYEQYF. The CDR3 region has the DNA TGTGCCAGCAGCGCGGGACAGCCGGGGGCCTCCTACGAGCAGTACTTC.

The sample holds a few counts of this clone. The chain couples TRBV4-2 to TRBJ1-2; D is perhaps TRBD1 (6 bases). Germline V gene lookup returns CDR1 LGHNA and CDR2 YNFKEQ. V lost 1 base to trimming and J lost 3 bases, with 18 bases between them. There are 17 residues in the CDR3. The CDR3 is CASSQGVRGGADYGYTF. CDR3 nucleotides: TGTGCCAGCAGCCAAGGCGTCCGCGGGGGCGCCGACTATGGCTACACCTTC.

The chain combines TRBV5-1 with TRBJ1-1, with TRBD1 identical over 7 bases. The J segment lost 5 bases and the V segment lost 2 bases, leaving 3 bases of the junction unmatched. The CDR3 has 13 residues. The V gene's germline CDR1 is SGHRS and CDR2 YFSETQ. The CDR3 DNA reads TGCGCCAGCAGCTTACAGGGGCTTACTGAAGCTTTCTTT. It encodes CASSLQGLTEAFF. The whole variable domain, remainder taken from reference TRBV5-1 and TRBJ1-1, is KAGVTQTPRYLIKTRGQQVTLSCSPISGHRSVSWYQQTPGQGLQFLFEYFSETQRNKGNFPGRFSGRQFSNSRSEMNVSTLELGDSALYLCASSLQGLTEAFFGQGTRLTVV.

The chain uses TRBV12-3 or TRBV12-4 and TRBJ1-3; no definite D call. The CDR3 sequence is 13 residues long. The V end was cut by 6 bases, the J end by 4 bases, with 10 bases between. The CDR3 loop is CASSLRRGNTIYF. CDR3 nucleotides: TGTGCCAGCAGCCTCCGCCGGGGAAACACCATATATTTT.

This clone was picked up one time. This chain joins TRBV9 and TRBJ2-3, with 7 nucleotides matching TRBD2. The CDR3 extends over 15 amino acids. Germline V gene data show CDR1 as SGDLS and CDR2 as YYNGEE. Trimming cost V 0 bases and J 0 bases; bases outside gene matches: 1. The CDR3 region is CASSVVGGSTDTQYF. For the CDR3, the DNA is TGTGCCAGCAGCGTAGTCGGGGGGAGCACAGATACGCAGTATTTT.

This clone was seen a single time. This chain links TRBV9 with TRBJ1-6, with TRBD1 as a possible D gene (5 bases). CDR3 size: 15 residues. Trimming removed 3 bases from V and 9 bases from J, with 16 bases in between. Germline V gives CDR1 SGDLS, CDR2 YYNGEE. CDR3 sequence reads: CASSEEGQGGSPLHF. DNA for the CDR3: TGTGCCAGCAGCGAGGAGGGGCAGGGAGGTTCACCCCTCCACTTT.

V is TRBV29-1 and J is TRBJ2-7; TRBD1 matches at 7 bases. The CDR3 is made up of 13 amino acids. Trimming cost V 5 bases and J 1 base; bases outside gene matches: 5. In germline, CDR1 is SQVTM, CDR2 ANQGSEA. DNA of the CDR3: TGCAGCGTTTCCGTGACAGGGTCCTACGAGCAGTACTTC. This sequence encodes CSVSVTGSYEQYF.